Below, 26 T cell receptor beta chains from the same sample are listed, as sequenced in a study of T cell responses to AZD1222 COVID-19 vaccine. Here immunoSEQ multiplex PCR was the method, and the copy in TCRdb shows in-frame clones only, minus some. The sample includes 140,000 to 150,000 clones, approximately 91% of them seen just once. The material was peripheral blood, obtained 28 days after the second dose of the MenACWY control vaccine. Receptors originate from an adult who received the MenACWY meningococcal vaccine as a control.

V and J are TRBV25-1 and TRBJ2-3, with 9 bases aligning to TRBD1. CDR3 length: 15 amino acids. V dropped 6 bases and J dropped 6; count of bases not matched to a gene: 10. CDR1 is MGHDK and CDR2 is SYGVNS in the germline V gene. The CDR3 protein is CASSRGQGRVDTQYF. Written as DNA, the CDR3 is TGTGCCAGCAGCCGGGGACAGGGCAGGGTGGATACGCAGTATTTT.

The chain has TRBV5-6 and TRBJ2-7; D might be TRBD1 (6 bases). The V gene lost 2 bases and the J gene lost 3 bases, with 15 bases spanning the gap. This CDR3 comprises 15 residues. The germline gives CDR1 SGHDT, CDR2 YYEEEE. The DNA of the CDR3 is TGTGCCAGCAGCTTCGGGTTCAGGGGCGGCTACGAGCAGTACTTC. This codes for CASSFGFRGGYEQYF.

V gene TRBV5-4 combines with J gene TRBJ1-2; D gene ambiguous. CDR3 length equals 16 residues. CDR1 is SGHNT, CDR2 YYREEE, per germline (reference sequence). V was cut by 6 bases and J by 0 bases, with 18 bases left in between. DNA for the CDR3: TGTGCCAGCACCCAAGCTCGCCGGGAAGCTAACTATGGCTACACCTTC. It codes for CASTQARREANYGYTF.

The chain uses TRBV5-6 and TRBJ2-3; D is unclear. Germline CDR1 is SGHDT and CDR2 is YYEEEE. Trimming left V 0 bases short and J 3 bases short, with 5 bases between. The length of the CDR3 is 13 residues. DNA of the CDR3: TGTGCCAGCAGCTTGGCCCGGACAGATACGCAGTATTTT. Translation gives CASSLARTDTQYF. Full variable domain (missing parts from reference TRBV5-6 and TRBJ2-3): DAGVTQSPTHLIKTRGQQVTLRCSPKSGHDTVSWYQQALGQGPQFIFQYYEEEERQRGNFPDRFSGHQFPNYSSELNVNALLLGDSALYLCASSLARTDTQYFGPGTRLTVL.

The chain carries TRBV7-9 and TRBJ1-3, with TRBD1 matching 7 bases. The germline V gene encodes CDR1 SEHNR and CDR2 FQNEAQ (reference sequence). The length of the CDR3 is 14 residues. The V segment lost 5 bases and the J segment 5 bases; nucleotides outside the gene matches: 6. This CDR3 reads CASSNPTGRNTIYF. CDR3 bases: TGTGCCAGCAGCAACCCGACAGGGCGAAACACCATATATTTT.

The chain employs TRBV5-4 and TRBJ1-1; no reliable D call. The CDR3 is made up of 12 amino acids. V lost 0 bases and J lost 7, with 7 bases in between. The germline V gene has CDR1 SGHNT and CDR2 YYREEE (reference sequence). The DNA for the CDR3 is TGTGCCAGCAGCTTGGCCCAGAGTGAAGCTTTCTTT. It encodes CASSLAQSEAFF.

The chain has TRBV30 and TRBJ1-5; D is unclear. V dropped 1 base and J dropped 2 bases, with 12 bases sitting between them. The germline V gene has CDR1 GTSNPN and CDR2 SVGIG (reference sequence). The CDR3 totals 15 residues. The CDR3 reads CAWSEAGGGNQPQHF. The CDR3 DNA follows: TGTGCCTGGAGTGAAGCGGGCGGCGGCAATCAGCCCCAGCATTTT.

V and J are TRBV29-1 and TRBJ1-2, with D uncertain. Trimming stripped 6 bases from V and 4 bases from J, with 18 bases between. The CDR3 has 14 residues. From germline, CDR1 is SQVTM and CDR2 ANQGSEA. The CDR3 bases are TGCAGCGTGCCCGACTCGGGGTCCCCCTATGGCTACACCTTC. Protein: CSVPDSGSPYGYTF.

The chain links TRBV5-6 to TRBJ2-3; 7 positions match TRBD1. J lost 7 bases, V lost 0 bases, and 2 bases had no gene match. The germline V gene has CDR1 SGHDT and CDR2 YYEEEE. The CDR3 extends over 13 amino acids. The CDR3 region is CASSLAGGYTQYF. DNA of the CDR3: TGTGCCAGCAGCTTGGCAGGGGGATATACGCAGTATTTT.

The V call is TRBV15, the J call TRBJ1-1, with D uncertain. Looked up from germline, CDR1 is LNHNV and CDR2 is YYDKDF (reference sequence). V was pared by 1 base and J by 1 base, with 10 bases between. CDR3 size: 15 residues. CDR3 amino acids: CATSRGRGTNTEAFF. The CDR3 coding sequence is TGTGCCACCAGCAGAGGGCGGGGAACGAACACTGAAGCTTTCTTT.

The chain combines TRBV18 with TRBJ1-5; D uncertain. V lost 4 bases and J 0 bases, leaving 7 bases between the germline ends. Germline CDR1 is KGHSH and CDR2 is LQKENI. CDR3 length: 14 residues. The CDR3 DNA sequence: TGTGCCAGCTCACAGGGATATAGCAATCAGCCCCAGCATTTT. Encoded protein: CASSQGYSNQPQHF.

CDR3 nucleotides: TGCGCCACCAGGTGGAACACCGGGGAGCTGTTTTTT. Translation: CATRWNTGELFF. This sequence joins TRBV5-1 and TRBJ2-2, with unresolved D. Germline V CDR1 and CDR2: SGHRS, YFSETQ. The V end was cut by 9 bases, the J end by 1 base, with 7 bases between. The CDR3 extends over 12 amino acids.

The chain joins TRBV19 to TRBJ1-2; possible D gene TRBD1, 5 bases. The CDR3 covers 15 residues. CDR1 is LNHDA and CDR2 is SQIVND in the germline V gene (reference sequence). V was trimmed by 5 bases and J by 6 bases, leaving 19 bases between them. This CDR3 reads CASSYRDPSPHGYTF. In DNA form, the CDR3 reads TGTGCCAGTAGTTACCGGGACCCATCACCCCATGGCTACACCTTC.

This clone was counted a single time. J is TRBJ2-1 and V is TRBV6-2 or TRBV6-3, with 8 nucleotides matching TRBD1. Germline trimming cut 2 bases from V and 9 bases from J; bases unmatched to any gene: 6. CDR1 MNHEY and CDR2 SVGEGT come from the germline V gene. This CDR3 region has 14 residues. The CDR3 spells CASSYGQGASEQFF. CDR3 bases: TGTGCCAGCAGTTACGGCCAGGGGGCAAGTGAGCAGTTCTTC.

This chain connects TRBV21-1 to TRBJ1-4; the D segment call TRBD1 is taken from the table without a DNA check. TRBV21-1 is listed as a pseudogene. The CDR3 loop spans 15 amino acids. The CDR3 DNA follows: TGTGCCAGCAGCAACCAGGGGCCCCCCAATGAAAAACTGTTTTTT. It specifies CASSNQGPPNEKLFF.

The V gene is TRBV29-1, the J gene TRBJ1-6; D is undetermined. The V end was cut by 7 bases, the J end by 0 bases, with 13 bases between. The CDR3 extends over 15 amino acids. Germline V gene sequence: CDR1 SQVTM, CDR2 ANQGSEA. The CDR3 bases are TGCAGCGCCCCGGACTTAAGCTCCTATAATTCACCCCTCCACTTT. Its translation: CSAPDLSSYNSPLHF.

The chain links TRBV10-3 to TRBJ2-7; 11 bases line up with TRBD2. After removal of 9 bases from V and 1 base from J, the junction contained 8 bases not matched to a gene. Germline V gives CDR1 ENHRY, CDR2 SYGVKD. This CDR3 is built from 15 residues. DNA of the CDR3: TGTGCCATAGCAACCGGGACTAGCGGTTCCTACGAGCAGTACTTC. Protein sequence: CAIATGTSGSYEQYF.

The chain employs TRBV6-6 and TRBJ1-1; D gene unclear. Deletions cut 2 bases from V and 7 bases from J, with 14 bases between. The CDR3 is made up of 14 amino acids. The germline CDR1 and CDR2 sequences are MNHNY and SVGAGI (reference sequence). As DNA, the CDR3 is TGTGCCAGCAGTTACGTTGAAGTGGATGATGAAGCTTTCTTT. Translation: CASSYVEVDDEAFF.

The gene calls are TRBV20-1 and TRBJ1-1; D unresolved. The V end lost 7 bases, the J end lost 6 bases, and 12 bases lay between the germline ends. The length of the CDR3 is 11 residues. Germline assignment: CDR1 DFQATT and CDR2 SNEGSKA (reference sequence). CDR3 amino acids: CSVQSGSEAFF. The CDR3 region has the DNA TGCAGTGTTCAATCAGGATCTGAAGCTTTCTTT.

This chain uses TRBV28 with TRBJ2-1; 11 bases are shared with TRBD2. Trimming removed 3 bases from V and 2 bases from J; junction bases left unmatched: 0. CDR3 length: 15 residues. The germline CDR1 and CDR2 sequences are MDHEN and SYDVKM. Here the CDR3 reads CASSLTSGAYNEQFF. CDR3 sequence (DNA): TGTGCCAGCAGTTTGACTAGCGGGGCCTACAATGAGCAGTTCTTC.

The CDR3 region has the DNA TGTGCCAGCAGTTTAGAGGATGGCTACACCTTC. This codes for CASSLEDGYTF. The chain has TRBV28 and TRBJ1-2; D is ambiguous. The length of the CDR3 is 11 residues. Trimming took off 2 bases at V and 6 bases at J, with 4 bases between the two ends. In germline, CDR1 is MDHEN, CDR2 SYDVKM.

The CDR3 nucleotides are TGTGCCAGCAGCCGGGACAGTGGGGGAAACACCATATATTTT. It translates to CASSRDSGGNTIYF. The chain joins TRBV5-5 to TRBJ1-3; 7 positions match TRBD1. Germline-derived CDR1 and CDR2 are SGHKS and YYEKEE (reference sequence). J was trimmed by 4 bases and V by 4 bases; bases with no gene match: 5. The CDR3 extends over 14 amino acids.

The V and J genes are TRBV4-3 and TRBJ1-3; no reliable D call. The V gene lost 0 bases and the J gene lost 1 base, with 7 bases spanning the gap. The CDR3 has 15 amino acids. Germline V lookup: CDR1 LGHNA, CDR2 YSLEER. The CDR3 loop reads CASSQDLRSGNTIYF. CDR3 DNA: TGCGCCAGCAGCCAAGATTTGAGGTCTGGAAACACCATATATTTT.

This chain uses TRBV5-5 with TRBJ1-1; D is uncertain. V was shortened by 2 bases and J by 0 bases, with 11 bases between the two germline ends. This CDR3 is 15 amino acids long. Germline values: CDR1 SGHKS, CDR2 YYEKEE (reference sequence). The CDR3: CASSFGGRMNTEAFF. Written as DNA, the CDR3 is TGTGCCAGCAGCTTTGGAGGTCGGATGAACACTGAAGCTTTCTTT.

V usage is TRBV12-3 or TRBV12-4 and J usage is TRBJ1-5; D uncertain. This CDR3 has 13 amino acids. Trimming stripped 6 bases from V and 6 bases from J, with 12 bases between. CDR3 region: CASSTAGGQPQHF. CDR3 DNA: TGTGCCAGCAGCACAGCGGGCGGTCAGCCCCAGCATTTT.

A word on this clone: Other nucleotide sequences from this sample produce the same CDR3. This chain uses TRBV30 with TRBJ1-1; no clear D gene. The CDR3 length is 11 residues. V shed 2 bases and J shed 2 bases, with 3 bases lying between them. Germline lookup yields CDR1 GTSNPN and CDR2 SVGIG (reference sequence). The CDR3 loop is CAWSLNTEAFF. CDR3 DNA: TGTGCCTGGAGTCTCAACACTGAAGCTTTCTTT.